The rows below give T cell receptor beta chains drawn from one sample of a study of intratumoral heterogeneity in liver cancer. Measured with immunoSEQ multiplex PCR; TCRdb has only the in-frame clones, and not every one. The sample contains around 5,400 clones, approximately 71% of which appear only once. This specimen was tumor-adjacent normal tissue, taken before any cancer treatment. The receptor source for this set is a man in his 70s with hepatocellular carcinoma. Both conserved end residues are part of each CDR3. D genes are given only for firm matches. Size tells how often a clone was seen (once, few, many) or the class of an expanded clone, and some rows leave it out.

cdr3_nt	cdr3_aa	d_call	v_call	j_call	clone_size
TGTGCCAGCTCACCAGTAGCGGGGGGCATAAATGAGCAGTTCTTC	CASSPVAGGINEQFF	TRBD2	TRBV18	TRBJ2-1	.
TGTGCCAGCAGCCCCGGGACTAACTTAATCACAGATACGCAGTATTTT	CASSPGTNLITDTQYF	TRBD2	TRBV14	TRBJ2-3	.
TGTGCCAGCAGCCTGGGGGTCCGATCTAATGAAAAACTGTTTTTT	CASSLGVRSNEKLFF	.	TRBV28	TRBJ1-4	.
TGTGCCAGCAGCGACGAACTGTCCTACGAGCAGTACTTC	CASSDELSYEQYF	.	TRBV6-6	TRBJ2-7	once
TGTGCCAGCAGTTTATTTCAGGGCCCCTACGAGCAGTACTTC	CASSLFQGPYEQYF	.	TRBV27	TRBJ2-7	medium-sized
TGCGCCAGCAGCCAAGTACGGTTTGCGGAGACCCAGTACTTC	CASSQVRFAETQYF	.	TRBV4-1	TRBJ2-5	.
TGCGCCAGCAGCTTGCCCAGCGGGGACAATGAGCAGTTCTTC	CASSLPSGDNEQFF	TRBD2	TRBV5-1	TRBJ2-1	.
TGCGCCAGCAGCCAACTCACAGGGAGGAGTGAAGCTTTCTTT	CASSQLTGRSEAFF	.	TRBV4-3	TRBJ1-1	.
TGTGCCAGCAGTTTATATGGGGTGAACACTGAAGCTTTCTTT	CASSLYGVNTEAFF	.	TRBV27	TRBJ1-1	.
TGTGCCAGCAGCCAGGACCTACAGGGACGCTATGGCTACACCTTC	CASSQDLQGRYGYTF	.	TRBV6-5	TRBJ1-2	.
TGCGCCAGCAGCTTGGAGTCCCTCTACAGGGGCGAGCAGTACTTC	CASSLESLYRGEQYF	TRBD1	TRBV5-1	TRBJ2-7	.
TGTGCCAGCAGTCCTCGACAGGGAGGTCAGCCCCAGCATTTT	CASSPRQGGQPQHF	TRBD1	TRBV7-6	TRBJ1-5	once
TGCGCCAGCAGCTTGGCCGGCCGCGATAGCAATCAGCCCCAGCATTTT	CASSLAGRDSNQPQHF	.	TRBV5-1	TRBJ1-5	.
TGTGCCAGTAATATCGGACAGGGAGATGGCTACACCTTC	CASNIGQGDGYTF	TRBD1	TRBV19	TRBJ1-2	few
TGTGCCACCAGCACTGGGACAGGGGACACCGGGGAGCTGTTTTTT	CATSTGTGDTGELFF	TRBD1	TRBV15	TRBJ2-2	.
TGTGCCAGCAGCCCAGTGGTGAATGGGGCCAACGTCCTGACTTTC	CASSPVVNGANVLTF	.	TRBV6-6	TRBJ2-6	.